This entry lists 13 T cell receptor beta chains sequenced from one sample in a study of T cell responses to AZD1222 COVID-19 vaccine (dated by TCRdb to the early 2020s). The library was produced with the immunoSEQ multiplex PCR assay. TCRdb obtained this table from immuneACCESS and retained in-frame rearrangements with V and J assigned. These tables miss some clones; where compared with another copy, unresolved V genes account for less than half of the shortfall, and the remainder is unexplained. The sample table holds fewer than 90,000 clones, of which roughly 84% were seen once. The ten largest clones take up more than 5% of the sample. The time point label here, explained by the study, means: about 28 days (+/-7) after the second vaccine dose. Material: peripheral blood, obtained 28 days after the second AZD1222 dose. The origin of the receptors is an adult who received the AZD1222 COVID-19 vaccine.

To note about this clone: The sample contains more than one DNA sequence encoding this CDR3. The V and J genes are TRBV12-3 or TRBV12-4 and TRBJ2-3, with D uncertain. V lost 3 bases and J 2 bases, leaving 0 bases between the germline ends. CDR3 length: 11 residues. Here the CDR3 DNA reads TGTGCCAGCAGTTTCACAGATACGCAGTATTTT. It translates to CASSFTDTQYF.

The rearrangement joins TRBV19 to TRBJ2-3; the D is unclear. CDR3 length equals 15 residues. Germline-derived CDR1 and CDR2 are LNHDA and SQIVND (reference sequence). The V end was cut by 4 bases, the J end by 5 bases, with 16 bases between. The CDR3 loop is CASSNAGVVRDTQYF. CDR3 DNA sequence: TGTGCCAGTAGTAATGCCGGAGTCGTGAGAGATACGCAGTATTTT.

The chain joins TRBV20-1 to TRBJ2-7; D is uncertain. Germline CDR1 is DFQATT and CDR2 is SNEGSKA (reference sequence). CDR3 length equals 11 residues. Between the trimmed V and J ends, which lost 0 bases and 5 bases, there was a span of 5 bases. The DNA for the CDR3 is TGCAGTGCTAGAGAGGATCACGAGCAGTACTTC. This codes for CSAREDHEQYF.

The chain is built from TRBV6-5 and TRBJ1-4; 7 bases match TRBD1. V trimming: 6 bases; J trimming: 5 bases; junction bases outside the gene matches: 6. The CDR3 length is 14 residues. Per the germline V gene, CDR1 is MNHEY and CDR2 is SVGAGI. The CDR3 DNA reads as TGTGCCAGCAGGAAGGACAGGCCGAATGAAAAACTGTTTTTT. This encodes CASRKDRPNEKLFF.

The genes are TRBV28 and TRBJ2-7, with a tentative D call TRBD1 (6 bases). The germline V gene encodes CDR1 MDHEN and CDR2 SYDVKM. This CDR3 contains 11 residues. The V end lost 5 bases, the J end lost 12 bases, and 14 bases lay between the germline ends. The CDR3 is CASSLRGRGYF. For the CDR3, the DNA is TGTGCCAGCAGTCTCCGGGGCAGGGGGTACTTC.

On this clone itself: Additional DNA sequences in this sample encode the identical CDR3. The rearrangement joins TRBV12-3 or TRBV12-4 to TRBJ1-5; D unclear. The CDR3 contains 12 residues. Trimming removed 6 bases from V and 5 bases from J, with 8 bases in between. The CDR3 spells CASSTGDQPQHF. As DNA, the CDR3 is TGTGCCAGCAGCACGGGAGATCAGCCCCAGCATTTT.

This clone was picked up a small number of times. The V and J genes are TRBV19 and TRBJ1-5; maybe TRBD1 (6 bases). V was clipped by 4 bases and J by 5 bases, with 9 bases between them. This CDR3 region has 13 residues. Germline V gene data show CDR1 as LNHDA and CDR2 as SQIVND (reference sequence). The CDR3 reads CASSTGVHQPQHF. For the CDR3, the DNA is TGTGCCAGTAGTACAGGGGTCCATCAGCCCCAGCATTTT.

The CDR3 coding sequence is TGTGCCTGGAGTCCAACGGACAGGAACTATGGCTACACCTTC. Encoded protein: CAWSPTDRNYGYTF. J is TRBJ1-2 and V is TRBV30; 7 nucleotides align to TRBD1. CDR3 length: 14 residues. Trimming removed 2 bases from V and 2 bases from J; junction bases left unmatched: 5. Germline CDR1 reads GTSNPN; CDR2 reads SVGIG (reference sequence).

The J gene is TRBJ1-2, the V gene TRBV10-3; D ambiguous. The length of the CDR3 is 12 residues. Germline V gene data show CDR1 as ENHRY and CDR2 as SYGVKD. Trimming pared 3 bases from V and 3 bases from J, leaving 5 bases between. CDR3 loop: CAISEGYYGYTF. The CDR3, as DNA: TGTGCCATCAGTGAAGGGTACTATGGCTACACCTTC.

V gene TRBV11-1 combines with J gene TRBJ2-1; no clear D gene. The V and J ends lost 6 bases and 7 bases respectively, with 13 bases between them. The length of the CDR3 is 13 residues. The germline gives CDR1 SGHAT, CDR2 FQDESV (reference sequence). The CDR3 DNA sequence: TGTGCCAGCAGTTCCTTAATTCGGAATGAGCAGTTCTTC. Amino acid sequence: CASSSLIRNEQFF.

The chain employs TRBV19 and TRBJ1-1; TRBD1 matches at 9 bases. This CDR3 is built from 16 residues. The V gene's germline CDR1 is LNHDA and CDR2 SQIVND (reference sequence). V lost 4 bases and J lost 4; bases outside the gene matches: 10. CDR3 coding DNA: TGTGCCAGTAGTACCGGGACAGGGTTGCCGGTCACTGAAGCTTTCTTT. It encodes CASSTGTGLPVTEAFF.

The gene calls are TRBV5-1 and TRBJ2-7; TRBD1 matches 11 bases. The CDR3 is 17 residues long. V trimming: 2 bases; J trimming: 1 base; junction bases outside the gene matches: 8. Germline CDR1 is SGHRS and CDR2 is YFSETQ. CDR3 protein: CASSFLVGQGDSYEQYF. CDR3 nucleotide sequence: TGCGCCAGCAGCTTTCTTGTGGGACAGGGGGATTCCTACGAGCAGTACTTC.

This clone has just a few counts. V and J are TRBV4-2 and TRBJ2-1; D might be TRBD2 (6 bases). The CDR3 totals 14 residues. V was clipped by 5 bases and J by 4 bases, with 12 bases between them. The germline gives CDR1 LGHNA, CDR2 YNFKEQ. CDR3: CASSYDGGYNEQFF. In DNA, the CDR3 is TGTGCCAGCAGCTACGACGGGGGATACAATGAGCAGTTCTTC.